These 10 T cell receptor beta chains came from one sample sequenced in a study of cytomegalovirus exposure and HLA in healthy donors. Primers: 60 Vbeta forward and 13 Jbeta reverse. Libraries were prepared by immunoSEQ multiplex PCR; TCRdb keeps only in-frame clonotypes and omits some of them. This sample carries some 210,000 clones, around 87% of them seen once, and the ten largest clones take 1% to 1.5%. Material for sequencing was PBMCs. The receptor set was obtained from a young man in good health and CMV-seronegative.

This chain uses TRBV18 with TRBJ2-5; D is ambiguous. Germline V gene data show CDR1 as KGHSH and CDR2 as LQKENI. V lost 3 bases and J lost 5, with 7 bases in between. CDR3 length equals 12 residues. CDR3 protein: CASSPNGETQYF. The CDR3 bases are TGTGCCAGCTCACCGAACGGGGAGACCCAGTACTTC.

The chain couples TRBV7-9 to TRBJ1-2; possible D gene TRBD1, 5 bases. The CDR3 is 13 residues long. Germline values: CDR1 SEHNR, CDR2 FQNEAQ (reference sequence). Trimming stripped 7 bases from V and 2 bases from J, with 11 bases between. The CDR3 here is CASTVQGNYGYTF. CDR3 DNA sequence: TGTGCCAGCACCGTCCAGGGAAACTATGGCTACACCTTC. The full variable domain, rest sourced from reference TRBV7-9 and TRBJ1-2, is DTGVSQNPRHKITKRGQNVTFRCDPISEHNRLYWYRQTLGQGPEFLTYFQNEAQLEKSRLLSDRFSAERPKGSFSTLEIQRTEQGDSAMYLCASTVQGNYGYTFGSGTRLTVV.

The chain couples TRBV5-1 to TRBJ2-5; TRBD2 agrees at 7 bases. Per germline, CDR1 SGHRS and CDR2 YFSETQ. The trim removed 0 bases at V and 1 base at J, leaving 3 bases unmatched. This CDR3 comprises 15 residues. In nucleotides, the CDR3 is TGCGCCAGCAGCTTGGGGCTAGCGGTCCAAGAGACCCAGTACTTC. Translation: CASSLGLAVQETQYF. Full variable domain (missing parts from reference TRBV5-1 and TRBJ2-5): KAGVTQTPRYLIKTRGQQVTLSCSPISGHRSVSWYQQTPGQGLQFLFEYFSETQRNKGNFPGRFSGRQFSNSRSEMNVSTLELGDSALYLCASSLGLAVQETQYFGPGTRLLVL.

The chain joins TRBV9 to TRBJ1-1, with 7 positions matching TRBD1. The V gene end was trimmed by 5 bases and the J gene end by 1 base; junction bases not matched to a gene: 5. Germline CDR1 is SGDLS and CDR2 is YYNGEE. The CDR3 extends over 14 amino acids. The CDR3 DNA is TGTGCCAGCAGTAGAGGGACAGCGAACACTGAAGCTTTCTTT. Its protein is CASSRGTANTEAFF.

V is TRBV9 and J is TRBJ1-2, with D possibly being TRBD1 (6 bases). V was clipped by 3 bases and J by 4 bases, with 16 bases between them. Germline V gene sequence: CDR1 SGDLS, CDR2 YYNGEE. This CDR3 is 15 amino acids long. In DNA form, the CDR3 reads TGTGCCAGCAGCGCCGACCCGGGACAAATCTATGGCTACACCTTC. It is translated as CASSADPGQIYGYTF. Together with reference TRBV9 and TRBJ1-2, the CDR3 gives the full variable domain: DSGVTQTPKHLITATGQRVTLRCSPRSGDLSVYWYQQSLDQGLQFLIQYYNGEERAKGNILERFSAQQFPDLHSELNLSSLELGDSALYFCASSADPGQIYGYTFGSGTRLTVV.

The V and J genes are TRBV28 and TRBJ1-2; tentatively, D is TRBD1 (5 bases). CDR1 and CDR2 (germline): MDHEN, SYDVKM. The CDR3 is 16 residues long. The V end was cut by 5 bases, the J end by 0 bases, with 16 bases between. In DNA form, the CDR3 reads TGTGCCAGCAGTCCGGGGGGTCAGACGGCTAACTATGGCTACACCTTC. Amino acids: CASSPGGQTANYGYTF.

The rearrangement joins TRBV28 to TRBJ2-7; 8 positions agree with TRBD2. The V segment lost 6 bases and the J segment 0 bases; nucleotides outside the gene matches: 10. This CDR3 contains 16 residues. The V gene's germline CDR1 is MDHEN and CDR2 SYDVKM. CDR3 nucleotides: TGTGCCAGCAGCCCCGGGGGGGGGCCCGACTCCTACGAGCAGTACTTC. Translated, it gives CASSPGGGPDSYEQYF.

The chain employs TRBV27 and TRBJ2-5, with TRBD1 matching 8 bases. Trimming removed 4 bases from V and 2 bases from J; junction bases left unmatched: 0. The length of the CDR3 is 13 residues. Germline CDR1 MNHEY, CDR2 SMNVEV (reference sequence). This chain's CDR3 is CASSWTGQETQYF. In nucleotides, the CDR3 is TGTGCCAGCAGTTGGACAGGGCAAGAGACCCAGTACTTC.

The chain is built from TRBV20-1 and TRBJ2-7; D uncertain. This CDR3 comprises 10 residues. The germline V and J ends were trimmed by 2 bases and 5 bases, with 4 bases remaining between them. CDR1 DFQATT and CDR2 SNEGSKA come from the germline V gene (reference sequence). CDR3 sequence: CSARSNEQYF. The DNA of the CDR3 is TGCAGTGCTAGAAGCAACGAGCAGTACTTC.

This chain joins TRBV11-1 and TRBJ1-1; D may be TRBD1 (6 bases). The germline V and J ends were trimmed by 3 bases and 3 bases, with 20 bases remaining between them. CDR1 and CDR2 from the germline V gene are SGHAT and FQDESV (reference sequence). This CDR3 comprises 17 residues. The CDR3 protein is CASSFPAGQFRYTEAFF. As DNA, the CDR3 is TGTGCCAGCAGCTTCCCTGCAGGACAGTTTCGGTACACTGAAGCTTTCTTT.